This T cell receptor beta chain was captured in a study of vaccination effects on CD4 cells after COVID-19. Generated by immunoSEQ multiplex PCR, the TCRdb table keeps only in-frame clones and is missing some. The table has some 30,000 clones, 75% to 90% seen once. Comments on this clone: Its antigen remains unidentified.

CD4+ T cells specific for antigen were expanded with viral peptide pools by the ViraFEST assay before sequencing. Having been cultured for less than 12 days, the cells underwent CD4+ T cell isolation. The vaccine given was either BNT162b2 or mRNA-1273, in two doses. Nobody among the vaccine recipients had prior SARS-CoV-2 infection (nucleocapsid antibodies were negative). Approximately 2.1 million PBMC were placed in each well, which was supplemented with about 10 IU/ml IL-2 and approximately 10 ug/ml peptides. On days 3 and 7, fresh IL-2 medium replaced half the medium. Overall study results and limits: At late timepoints after vaccination, vaccine- and infection-induced clones shrank markedly.

The sample was CD4+ T cells from PBMCs cultured with SARS-CoV-2 spike peptides, taken after COVID-19 vaccination. The clonotype was recovered from a human donor who received a COVID-19 vaccine. Some clones in this sample may be carry-over from other donors' samples.

The chain's CDR3 is CASSSQNTEAFF. CDR3 nucleotide sequence: TGCGCCAGCAGTAGTCAGAACACTGAAGCTTTCTTT. V usage is TRBV5-1 and J usage is TRBJ1-1, with D unclear. Germline V gene lookup returns CDR1 SGHRS and CDR2 YFSETQ. V gave up 5 bases and J gave up 1 base, with 6 bases separating them. The CDR3 has 12 residues.